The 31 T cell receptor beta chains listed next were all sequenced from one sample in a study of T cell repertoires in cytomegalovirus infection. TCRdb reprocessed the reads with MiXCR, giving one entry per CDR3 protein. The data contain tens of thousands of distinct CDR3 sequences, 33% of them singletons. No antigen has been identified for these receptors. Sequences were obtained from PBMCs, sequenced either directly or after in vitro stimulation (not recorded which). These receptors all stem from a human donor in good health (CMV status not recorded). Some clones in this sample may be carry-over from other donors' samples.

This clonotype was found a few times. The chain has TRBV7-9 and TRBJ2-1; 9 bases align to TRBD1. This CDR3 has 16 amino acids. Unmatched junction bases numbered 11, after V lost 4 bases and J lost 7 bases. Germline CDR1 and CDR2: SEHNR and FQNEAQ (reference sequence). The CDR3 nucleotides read TGTGCCAGCAGCTATACCGGGACAGGGCTGAAAAATGAGCAGTTCTTC. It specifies CASSYTGTGLKNEQFF.

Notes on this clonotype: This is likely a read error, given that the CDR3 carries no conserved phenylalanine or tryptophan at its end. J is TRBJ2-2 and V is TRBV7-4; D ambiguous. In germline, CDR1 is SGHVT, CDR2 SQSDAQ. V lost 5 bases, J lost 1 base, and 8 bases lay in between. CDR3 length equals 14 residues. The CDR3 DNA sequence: TGTGCCAGCAGCCGTAGACAGAACACCGGGGAGCTGTTTATT. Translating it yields CASSRRQNTGELFI.

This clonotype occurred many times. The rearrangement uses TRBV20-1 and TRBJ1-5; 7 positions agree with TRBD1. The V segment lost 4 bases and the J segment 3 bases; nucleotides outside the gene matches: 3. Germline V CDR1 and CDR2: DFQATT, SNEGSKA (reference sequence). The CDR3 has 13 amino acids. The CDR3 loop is CSATGTANQPQHF. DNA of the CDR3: TGCAGTGCTACTGGGACAGCCAATCAGCCCCAGCATTTT.

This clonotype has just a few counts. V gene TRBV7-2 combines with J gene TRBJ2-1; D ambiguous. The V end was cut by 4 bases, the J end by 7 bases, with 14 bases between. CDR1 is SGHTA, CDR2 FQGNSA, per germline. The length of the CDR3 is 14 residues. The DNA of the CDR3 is TGTGCCAGCAGCTCTAAGGCCAGTTTGAATGAGCAGTTCTTC. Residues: CASSSKASLNEQFF.

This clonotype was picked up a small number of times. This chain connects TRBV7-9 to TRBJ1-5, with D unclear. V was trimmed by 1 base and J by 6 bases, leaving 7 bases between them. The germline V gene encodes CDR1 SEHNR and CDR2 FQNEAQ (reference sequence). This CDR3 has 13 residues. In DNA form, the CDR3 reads TGTGCCAGCAGCTTAGAGGGTACTCAGCCCCAGCATTTT. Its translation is CASSLEGTQPQHF. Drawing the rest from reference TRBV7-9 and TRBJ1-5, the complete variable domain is DTGVSQNPRHKITKRGQNVTFRCDPISEHNRLYWYRQTLGQGPEFLTYFQNEAQLEKSRLLSDRFSAERPKGSFSTLEIQRTEQGDSAMYLCASSLEGTQPQHFGDGTRLSIL.

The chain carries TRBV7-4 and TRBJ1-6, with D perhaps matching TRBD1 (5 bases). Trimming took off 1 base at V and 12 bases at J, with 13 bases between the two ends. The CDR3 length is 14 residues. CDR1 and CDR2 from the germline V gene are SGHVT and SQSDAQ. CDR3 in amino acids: CASSLGQPAVPLHF. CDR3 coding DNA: TGTGCCAGCAGCTTAGGACAGCCCGCCGTACCCCTCCACTTT.

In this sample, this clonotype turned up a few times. The CDR3 DNA reads as TGTGCCAGCAGTCCCCTAGCGGGAAGGGGCTACGAGCAGTACTTC. Its translation: CASSPLAGRGYEQYF. This rearrangement joins TRBV6-2 or TRBV6-3 to TRBJ2-7, with 9 bases that match TRBD2. V lost 5 bases, J lost 3 bases, and 8 bases stayed unmatched. Looked up from germline, CDR1 is MNHEY and CDR2 is SVGEGT. The CDR3 loop spans 15 amino acids.

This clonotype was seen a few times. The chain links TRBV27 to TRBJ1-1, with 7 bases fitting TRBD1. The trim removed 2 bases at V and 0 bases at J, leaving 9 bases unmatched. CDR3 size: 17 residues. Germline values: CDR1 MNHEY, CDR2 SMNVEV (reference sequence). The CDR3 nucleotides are TGTGCCAGCAGTTTAACCTATAATCAGGGGGTGAACACTGAAGCTTTCTTT. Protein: CASSLTYNQGVNTEAFF.

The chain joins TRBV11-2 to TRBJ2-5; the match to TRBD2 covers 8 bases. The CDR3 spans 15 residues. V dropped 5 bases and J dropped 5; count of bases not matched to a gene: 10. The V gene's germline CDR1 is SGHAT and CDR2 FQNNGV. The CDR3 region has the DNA TGTGCCAGCAGCCCTGGAGGGCTAGCGGGCGAGACCCAGTACTTC. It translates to CASSPGGLAGETQYF. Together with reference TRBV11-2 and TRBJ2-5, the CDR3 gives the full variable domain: EAGVAQSPRYKIIEKRQSVAFWCNPISGHATLYWYQQILGQGPKLLIQFQNNGVVDDSQLPKDRFSAERLKGVDSTLKIQPAKLEDSAVYLCASSPGGLAGETQYFGPGTRLLVL.

The CDR3 DNA reads as TGTGCCAGCAGTGCACAGGGAGGGGCCGGGGAGCTGTTTTTT. The encoded protein is CASSAQGGAGELFF. The chain links TRBV2 to TRBJ2-2, with D perhaps matching TRBD2 (7 bases). Trimming shortened V by 4 bases and J by 6 bases, and 12 bases separated the two germline ends. CDR1 is SNHLY and CDR2 is FYNNEI in the germline V gene. The CDR3 sequence is 14 residues long.

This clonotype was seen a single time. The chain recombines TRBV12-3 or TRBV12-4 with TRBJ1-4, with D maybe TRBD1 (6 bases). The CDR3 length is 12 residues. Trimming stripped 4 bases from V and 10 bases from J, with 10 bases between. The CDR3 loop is CASSYRVAKLFF. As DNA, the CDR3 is TGTGCCAGCAGTTACAGGGTCGCAAAACTGTTTTTT.

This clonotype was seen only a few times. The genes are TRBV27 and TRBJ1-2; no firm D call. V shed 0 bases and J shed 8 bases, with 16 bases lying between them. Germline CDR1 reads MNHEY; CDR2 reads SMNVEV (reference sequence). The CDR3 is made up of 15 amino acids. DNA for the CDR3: TGTGCCAGCAGTTTATCGGACGCCTCGCCCTCGGGCTACACCTTC. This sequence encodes CASSLSDASPSGYTF.

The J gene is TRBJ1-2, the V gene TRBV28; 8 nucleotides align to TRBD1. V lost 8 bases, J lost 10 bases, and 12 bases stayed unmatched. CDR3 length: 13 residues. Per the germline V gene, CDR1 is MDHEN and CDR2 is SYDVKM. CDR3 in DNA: TGTGCCAGCTCGGCCAACAGGGGGATTGACTACACCTTC. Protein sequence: CASSANRGIDYTF.

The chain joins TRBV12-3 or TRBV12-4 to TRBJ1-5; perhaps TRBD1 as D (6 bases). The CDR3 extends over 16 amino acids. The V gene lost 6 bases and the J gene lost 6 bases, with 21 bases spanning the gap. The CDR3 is CASSLTPGGRFQPQHF. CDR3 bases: TGTGCCAGCAGCTTAACACCCGGGGGGCGCTTTCAGCCCCAGCATTTT.

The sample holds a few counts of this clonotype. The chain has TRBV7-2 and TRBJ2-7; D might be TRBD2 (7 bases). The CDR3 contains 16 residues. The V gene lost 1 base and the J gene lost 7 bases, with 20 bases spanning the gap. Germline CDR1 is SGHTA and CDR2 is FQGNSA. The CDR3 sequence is CASSLEVGGGLSEQYF. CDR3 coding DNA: TGTGCCAGCAGCTTAGAGGTCGGCGGGGGCCTGTCTGAGCAGTACTTC.

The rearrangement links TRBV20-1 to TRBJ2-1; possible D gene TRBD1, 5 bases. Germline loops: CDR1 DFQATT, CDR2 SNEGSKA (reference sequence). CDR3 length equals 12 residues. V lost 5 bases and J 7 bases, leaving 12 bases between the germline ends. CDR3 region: CSAADRTNEQFF. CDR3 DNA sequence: TGCAGTGCTGCTGACAGAACTAATGAGCAGTTCTTC.

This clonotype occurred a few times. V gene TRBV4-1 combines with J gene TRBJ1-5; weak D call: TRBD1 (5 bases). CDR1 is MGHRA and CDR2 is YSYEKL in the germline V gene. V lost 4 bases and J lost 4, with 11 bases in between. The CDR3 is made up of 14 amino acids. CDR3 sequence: CASSRLGTNQPQHF. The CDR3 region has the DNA TGCGCCAGCAGCCGATTGGGGACTAATCAGCCCCAGCATTTT.

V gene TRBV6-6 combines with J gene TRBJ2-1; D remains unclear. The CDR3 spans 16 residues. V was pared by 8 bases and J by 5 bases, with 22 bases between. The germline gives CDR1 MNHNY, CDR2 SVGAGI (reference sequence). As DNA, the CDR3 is TGTGCCAGCCAGAGCCGAGGAAGGGTAACAGACAATGAGCAGTTCTTC. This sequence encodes CASQSRGRVTDNEQFF.

This CDR3 is CASSPGWGPSTDTQYF. The CDR3 nucleotides read TGTGCCAGCTCACCAGGCTGGGGACCTAGCACAGATACGCAGTATTTT. J is TRBJ2-3 and V is TRBV18; D is perhaps TRBD1 or TRBD2 (5 bases each). Germline V gives CDR1 KGHSH, CDR2 LQKENI. This CDR3 region has 16 residues. The V gene lost 2 bases and the J gene lost 0 bases, with 12 bases spanning the gap.

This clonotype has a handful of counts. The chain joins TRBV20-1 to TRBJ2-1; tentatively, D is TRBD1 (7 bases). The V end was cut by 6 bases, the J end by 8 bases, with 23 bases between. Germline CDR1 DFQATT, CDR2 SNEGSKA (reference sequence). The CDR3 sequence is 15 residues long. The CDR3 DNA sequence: TGCAGTGCGCCTCTAACTAGCATAGGGGGCGATGAGCAGTTCTTC. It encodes CSAPLTSIGGDEQFF.

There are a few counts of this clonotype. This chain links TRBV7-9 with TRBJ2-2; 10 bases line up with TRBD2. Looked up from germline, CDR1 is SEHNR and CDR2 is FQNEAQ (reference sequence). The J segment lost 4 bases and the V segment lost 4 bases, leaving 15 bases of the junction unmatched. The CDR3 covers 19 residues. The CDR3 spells CASSSMGSGLAGVTGELFF. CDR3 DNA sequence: TGTGCCAGCAGCTCCATGGGATCGGGTCTAGCGGGAGTCACCGGGGAGCTGTTTTTT.

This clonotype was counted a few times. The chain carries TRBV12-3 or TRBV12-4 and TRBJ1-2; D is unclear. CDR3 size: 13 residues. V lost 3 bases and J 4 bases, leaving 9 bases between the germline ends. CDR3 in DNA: TGTGCCAGCAGTTTTGCAGGCAGCTATGGCTACACCTTC. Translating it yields CASSFAGSYGYTF.

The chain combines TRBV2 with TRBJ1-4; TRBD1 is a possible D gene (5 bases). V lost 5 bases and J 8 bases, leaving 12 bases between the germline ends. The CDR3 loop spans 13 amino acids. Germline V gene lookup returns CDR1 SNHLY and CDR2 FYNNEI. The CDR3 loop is CASSQGLGEKLFF. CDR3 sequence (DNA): TGTGCCAGCAGTCAGGGTCTAGGAGAAAAACTGTTTTTT.

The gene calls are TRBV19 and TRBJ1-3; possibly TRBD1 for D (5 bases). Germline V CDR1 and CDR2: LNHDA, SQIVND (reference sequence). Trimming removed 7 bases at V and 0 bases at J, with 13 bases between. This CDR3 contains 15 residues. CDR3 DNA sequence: TGTGCCAGTACCCTAGACAGATACTCTGGAAACACCATATATTTT. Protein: CASTLDRYSGNTIYF.

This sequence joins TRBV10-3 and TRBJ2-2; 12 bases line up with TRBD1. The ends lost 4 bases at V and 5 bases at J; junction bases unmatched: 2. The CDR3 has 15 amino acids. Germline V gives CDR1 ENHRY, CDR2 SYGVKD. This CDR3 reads CAISAGQGATGELFF. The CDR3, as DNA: TGTGCCATCAGTGCGGGACAGGGGGCGACCGGGGAGCTGTTTTTT.

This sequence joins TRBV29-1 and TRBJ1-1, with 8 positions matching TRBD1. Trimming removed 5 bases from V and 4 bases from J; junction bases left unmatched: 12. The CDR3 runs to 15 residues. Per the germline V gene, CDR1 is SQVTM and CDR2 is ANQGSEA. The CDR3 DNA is TGCAGCGTTTATGACAGGGGTGTTTTGGGCACTGAAGCTTTCTTT. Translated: CSVYDRGVLGTEAFF.

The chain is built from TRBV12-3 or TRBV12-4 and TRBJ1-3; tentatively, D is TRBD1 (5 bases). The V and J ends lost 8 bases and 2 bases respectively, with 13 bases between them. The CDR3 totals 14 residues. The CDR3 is CASSRTRTGNTIYF. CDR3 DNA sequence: TGTGCCAGCTCCAGGACAAGGACTGGAAACACCATATATTTT.

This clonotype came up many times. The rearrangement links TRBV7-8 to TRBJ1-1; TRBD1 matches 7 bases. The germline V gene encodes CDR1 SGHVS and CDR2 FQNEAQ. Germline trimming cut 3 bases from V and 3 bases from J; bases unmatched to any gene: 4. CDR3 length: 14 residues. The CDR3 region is CASSLTGLDTEAFF. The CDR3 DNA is TGTGCCAGCAGCTTGACAGGGCTGGACACTGAAGCTTTCTTT.

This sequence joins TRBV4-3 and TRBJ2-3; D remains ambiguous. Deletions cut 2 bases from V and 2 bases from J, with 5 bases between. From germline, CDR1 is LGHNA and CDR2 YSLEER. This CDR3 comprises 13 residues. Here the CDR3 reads CASSQTHTDTQYF. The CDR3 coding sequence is TGCGCCAGCAGCCAAACGCACACAGATACGCAGTATTTT.

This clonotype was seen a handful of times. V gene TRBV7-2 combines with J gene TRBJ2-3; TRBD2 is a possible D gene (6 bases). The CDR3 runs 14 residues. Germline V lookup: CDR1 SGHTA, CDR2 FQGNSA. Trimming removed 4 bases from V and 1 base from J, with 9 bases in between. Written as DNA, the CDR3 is TGTGCCAGCAGCTCGACTAGTGGCACAGATACGCAGTATTTT. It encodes CASSSTSGTDTQYF.

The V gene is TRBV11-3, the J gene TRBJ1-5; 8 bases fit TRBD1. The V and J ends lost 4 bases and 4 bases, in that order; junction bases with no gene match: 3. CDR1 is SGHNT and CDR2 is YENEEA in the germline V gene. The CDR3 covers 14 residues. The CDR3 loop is CASSSGQENQPQHF. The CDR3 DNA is TGTGCCAGCAGCTCGGGACAGGAAAATCAGCCCCAGCATTTT.